The 29 T cell receptor beta chains listed next were all sequenced from one sample in a study of patients with pleural tuberculosis (dated by TCRdb to between 2014 and 2016). Sequencing used an Illumina Genome Analyzer IIx. TCRdb reran the public reads through fastp at Q25 and MiXCR, keeping productive beta chains. For every CDR3 protein sequence, its rows merge into one entry that carries the most common genes and DNA. In all, the sample holds 29,000 or so distinct CDR3 sequences, and 15% to 20% of those were seen once. In total, the top ten clones hold under 4% of the sample. The sequenced material came from peripheral blood. These receptors came from a human donor with pleural tuberculosis.

This rearrangement joins TRBV6-6 to TRBJ1-1, with TRBD1 matching 8 bases. J gave up 1 base and V 11 bases, and 9 bases lay outside the gene matches. The germline CDR1 and CDR2 sequences are MNHNY and SVGAGI (reference sequence). This CDR3 is built from 14 residues. The CDR3 nucleotides read TGTGCCGGAGCTGCCCAGGGGGCGAACACTGAAGCTTTCTTT. This gives the protein CAGAAQGANTEAFF.

This clonotype is labeled medium-sized. The chain is built from TRBV20-1 and TRBJ2-1; weak D call: TRBD1 (6 bases). Germline lookup yields CDR1 DFQATT and CDR2 SNEGSKA (reference sequence). The CDR3 covers 15 residues. V gave up 5 bases and J gave up 5 bases, with 19 bases separating them. The CDR3 DNA sequence: TGCAGTGCTCTTACAGGGATGGGGGATAACAATGAGCAGTTCTTC. This codes for CSALTGMGDNNEQFF.

This clonotype was seen ten or more times. CDR3 nucleotide sequence: TGTGCCAGCAGGCGATCAGGGGTCTCTGGAAACACCATATATTTT. Protein product: CASRRSGVSGNTIYF. The J gene is TRBJ1-3, the V gene TRBV12-3 or TRBV12-4; D is possibly TRBD1 (6 bases). The CDR3 is 15 residues long. The V gene lost 6 bases and the J gene lost 0 bases, with 12 bases spanning the gap.

This clonotype was detected ten times or more. The chain has TRBV12-3 or TRBV12-4 and TRBJ2-2; perhaps TRBD2 as D (6 bases). The ends were cut back, 5 bases at V and 2 bases at J, with 12 bases in the middle. The CDR3 covers 15 residues. The CDR3 protein is CASSPRGTNTGELFF. The CDR3, as DNA: TGTGCCAGCAGTCCTCGGGGGACCAACACCGGGGAGCTGTTTTTT.

This clonotype has a count of ten or more. The chain employs TRBV28 and TRBJ1-2; no clear D gene. The CDR3 runs 12 residues. V gave up 2 bases and J gave up 8 bases, with 9 bases separating them. The germline CDR1 and CDR2 sequences are MDHEN and SYDVKM. CDR3: CASSLKEMGYTF. The CDR3, as DNA: TGTGCCAGCAGTTTAAAGGAAATGGGCTACACCTTC.

The table lists this clonotype with many counts. This rearrangement joins TRBV29-1 to TRBJ1-1; D ambiguous. V shed 5 bases and J shed 1 base, with 5 bases lying between them. The CDR3 spans 11 residues. Germline V gene lookup returns CDR1 SQVTM and CDR2 ANQGSEA. The CDR3 sequence is CSVSENTEAFF. The CDR3 DNA reads as TGCAGCGTTTCCGAGAACACTGAAGCTTTCTTT.

This clonotype was observed at least ten times. The V gene is TRBV20-1, the J gene TRBJ1-5; D is uncertain. Germline V gene lookup returns CDR1 DFQATT and CDR2 SNEGSKA (reference sequence). V dropped 2 bases and J dropped 0 bases, with 8 bases sitting between them. This CDR3 is built from 14 residues. CDR3: CSARKTYSNQPQHF. CDR3 nucleotide sequence: TGCAGTGCTAGAAAAACATATAGCAATCAGCCCCAGCATTTT.

The chain combines TRBV27 with TRBJ2-1; D is possibly TRBD2 (5 bases). The CDR3 sequence is 14 residues long. The germline V gene has CDR1 MNHEY and CDR2 SMNVEV (reference sequence). V gave up 3 bases and J gave up 8 bases, with 14 bases separating them. The CDR3 DNA sequence: TGTGCCAGCAGTTTTAGCGTTAGCTCCTATGAGCAGTTCTTC. The encoded protein is CASSFSVSSYEQFF.

This clonotype was seen repeatedly, ten times or more. V and J are TRBV5-1 and TRBJ1-1; a possible D gene is TRBD1 (5 bases). The CDR3 sequence is 14 residues long. The V gene lost 0 bases and the J gene lost 0 bases, with 6 bases spanning the gap. CDR1 is SGHRS and CDR2 is YFSETQ in the germline V gene. The CDR3 DNA sequence: TGCGCCAGCAGCTTGGGACAGATGAACACTGAAGCTTTCTTT. Translated: CASSLGQMNTEAFF.

Many counts were recorded for this clonotype. A read error may produce the germline difference seen at one junction end. DNA of the CDR3: TGTGCCAGCAGTTACTCTAGCGGGGTGACAGCTACGCAGTATTTT. Its translation is CASSYSSGVTATQYF. The chain uses TRBV6-6 and TRBJ2-3; 8 nucleotides agree with TRBD2. Germline CDR1 and CDR2: MNHNY and SVGAGI (reference sequence). The CDR3 has 15 amino acids.

This clonotype occurred many times. The V and J genes are TRBV5-1 and TRBJ2-2, with 7 positions matching TRBD1. Germline loops: CDR1 SGHRS, CDR2 YFSETQ. This CDR3 comprises 16 residues. After removal of 4 bases from V and 5 bases from J, the junction contained 11 bases not matched to a gene. Written as DNA, the CDR3 is TGCGCCAGCAGCGGGCAAGGGACAGCTCTTACCGGGGAGCTGTTTTTT. It codes for CASSGQGTALTGELFF.

This clonotype was recorded at least ten times. V and J are TRBV5-6 and TRBJ1-2, with D possibly TRBD1 on 5 matching bases. V lost 4 bases and J 4 bases, leaving 17 bases between the germline ends. Germline CDR1 and CDR2: SGHDT and YYEEEE. This CDR3 is 15 amino acids long. The CDR3 region is CASSLRDRQFYGYTF. In nucleotides, the CDR3 is TGTGCCAGCAGCCTACGGGACCGGCAGTTCTATGGCTACACCTTC.

This clonotype was seen at least ten times. The rearrangement links TRBV29-1 to TRBJ2-7; 10 nucleotides match TRBD1. The CDR3 extends over 13 amino acids. Germline V CDR1 and CDR2: SQVTM, ANQGSEA. Trimming removed 4 bases from V and 3 bases from J; junction bases left unmatched: 3. The CDR3 DNA follows: TGCAGCGTTGCCGGGACAGGGGTCTACGAGCAGTACTTC. Translation gives CSVAGTGVYEQYF.

With respect to this clonotype: This may be a read error: a much more frequent sequence differs by one nucleotide. As the CDR3 is not closed by the conserved phenylalanine or tryptophan, this likely results from a read error. The chain recombines TRBV7-9 with TRBJ1-2, with D possibly matching TRBD1 (5 bases). This CDR3 is built from 16 residues. V lost 6 bases and J 1 base, leaving 18 bases between the germline ends. Germline V CDR1 and CDR2: SEHNR, FQNEAQ (reference sequence). In DNA, the CDR3 is TGTGCCAGCAGGCGGAGTCCCGGGACGGTTAACTATGGCTACACCTCC. Encoded protein: CASRRSPGTVNYGYTS.

This clonotype showed up many times. The chain combines TRBV7-9 with TRBJ2-7; no clear D. Germline V gives CDR1 SEHNR, CDR2 FQNEAQ (reference sequence). V lost 5 bases to trimming and J lost 3 bases, with 8 bases between them. The CDR3 contains 12 residues. In DNA form, the CDR3 reads TGTGCCAGCAGCCGGACGGACTACGAGCAGTACTTC. This encodes CASSRTDYEQYF.

This clonotype was counted many times. The V gene is TRBV4-2, the J gene TRBJ2-3; 7 nucleotides match TRBD2. Germline V gene data show CDR1 as LGHNA and CDR2 as YNFKEQ. The CDR3 is 15 amino acids. The trim removed 1 base at V and 0 bases at J, leaving 1 base unmatched. CDR3 bases: TGTGCCAGCAGCCAAGGCGGGGGAAGCACAGATACGCAGTATTTT. Translating gives CASSQGGGSTDTQYF.

The sample holds many counts of this clonotype. The chain combines TRBV20-1 with TRBJ2-7, with 8 bases aligning to TRBD2. Germline V gene lookup returns CDR1 DFQATT and CDR2 SNEGSKA (reference sequence). V dropped 5 bases and J dropped 4; count of bases not matched to a gene: 16. The CDR3 spans 16 residues. CDR3 nucleotides: TGCAGTGCTGCCGGCCTGGGAAGCGGGAGATTGTACGAGCAGTACTTC. Its protein is CSAAGLGSGRLYEQYF.

About this clonotype: A read error may account for a junction end that differs from germline. V and J are TRBV7-2 and TRBJ2-3, with D uncertain. Germline values: CDR1 SGHTA, CDR2 FQGNSA. The CDR3 has 14 residues. The CDR3: CAGSLLGLKDTQYF. In DNA, the CDR3 is TGTGCCGGCAGCCTACTGGGTTTAAAAGATACGCAGTATTTT.

In the case of this clonotype: The conserved closing phenylalanine or tryptophan is absent in this CDR3, likely reflecting a read error. This rearrangement joins TRBV10-1 to TRBJ1-5, with D possibly being TRBD1 (5 bases). With 0 bases removed from V and 6 bases from J, the gap between germline ends came to 9 bases. Germline CDR1 and CDR2: WNHNN and SYGVQD (reference sequence). This CDR3 region has 14 residues. CDR3 region: CASSESGASQPQHS. The CDR3 DNA follows: TGCGCCAGCAGTGAGTCCGGGGCGAGTCAGCCCCAGCATTCT.

This clonotype was detected ten times or more. V is TRBV2 and J is TRBJ1-4; D possibly corresponds to TRBD1 (6 bases). Germline lookup yields CDR1 SNHLY and CDR2 FYNNEI. The length of the CDR3 is 12 residues. Trimming cost V 8 bases and J 8 bases, with 12 bases left between them. In DNA form, the CDR3 reads TGTGCCAGCGGGGGCTACGGGGAAAAACTGTTTTTT. Protein sequence: CASGGYGEKLFF.

By proportion, this clonotype is medium-sized. This chain joins TRBV6-1 and TRBJ1-1; D is undetermined. CDR1 and CDR2 (germline): MNHNS, SASEGT. The CDR3 runs to 12 residues. Deletions cut 6 bases from V and 4 bases from J, with 9 bases between. CDR3 sequence reads: CASSQAVTEAFF. CDR3 bases: TGTGCCAGCAGCCAAGCGGTCACTGAAGCTTTCTTT.

This clonotype has ten or more counts. V usage is TRBV7-9 and J usage is TRBJ1-4, with D possibly matching TRBD1 (5 bases). CDR1 is SEHNR and CDR2 is FQNEAQ in the germline V gene (reference sequence). The V end lost 0 bases, the J end lost 3 bases, and 11 bases lay between the germline ends. CDR3 length: 16 residues. The DNA of the CDR3 is TGTGCCAGCAGCTTAGCGTCCGGGGCGTCTAATGAAAAACTGTTTTTT. Its translation: CASSLASGASNEKLFF.

Ten or more counts support this clonotype. The rearrangement joins TRBV7-2 to TRBJ2-5; D is ambiguous. V was pared by 1 base and J by 5 bases, with 5 bases between. The CDR3 has 12 amino acids. CDR1 SGHTA and CDR2 FQGNSA come from the germline V gene. Here the CDR3 DNA reads TGTGCCAGCAGCTTAGACATCGAGACCCAGTACTTC. Its protein product is CASSLDIETQYF.

As to this clonotype: Because the CDR3's place on the DNA is in doubt, the DNA is left out and the CDR3 is given as listed by TCRdb. The chain combines TRBV5-4 with TRBJ2-5; the table's D call, TRBD2, has no DNA check behind it. Germline V gives CDR1 SGHNT, CDR2 YYREEE (reference sequence). The CDR3 is 21 amino acids long, termini counted. CDR3 region: CASSFYICSARASGRQETQYF.

This clonotype has at least ten counts. J is TRBJ1-1 and V is TRBV6-1, with unresolved D. The CDR3 totals 13 residues. V was shortened by 5 bases and J by 3 bases, with 10 bases between the two germline ends. Germline values: CDR1 MNHNS, CDR2 SASEGT. The CDR3 DNA is TGTGCCAGCAGTTCCGGGTGGGACACTGAAGCTTTCTTT. Its protein product is CASSSGWDTEAFF.

This clonotype was detected ten times or more. The chain has TRBV5-6 and TRBJ2-7; D might be TRBD2 (6 bases). Germline V gene sequence: CDR1 SGHDT, CDR2 YYEEEE. The CDR3 spans 16 residues. V lost 3 bases to trimming and J lost 0 bases, with 16 bases between them. DNA for the CDR3: TGTGCCAGCAGCTCTCCAGGGAGGACGGGCTCCTACGAGCAGTACTTC. Protein sequence: CASSSPGRTGSYEQYF.

Many counts were recorded for this clonotype. The V gene is TRBV11-2, the J gene TRBJ1-1, with 7 bases fitting TRBD1. The J segment lost 0 bases and the V segment lost 6 bases, leaving 13 bases of the junction unmatched. Per germline, CDR1 SGHAT and CDR2 FQNNGV. This CDR3 spans 17 amino acids. CDR3 region: CASSRDSVSTLNTEAFF. CDR3 sequence (DNA): TGTGCCAGCAGTCGGGACAGCGTTAGTACCTTGAACACTGAAGCTTTCTTT.

This clonotype is labeled as medium-sized (0.01 to 0.1%). Sequence at one end of the junction differs from germline and may be a read error. The chain recombines TRBV6-2 or TRBV6-3 with TRBJ2-3, with D unclear. Germline V gene sequence: CDR1 MNHEY, CDR2 SVGEGT. The CDR3 has 14 amino acids. The CDR3 spells CASTYSTMEDTQYF. The CDR3 DNA is TGTGCCAGCACTTACTCTACCATGGAAGATACGCAGTATTTT.

This clonotype was seen only a few times. The V gene is TRBV6-6, the J gene TRBJ2-7, with D perhaps TRBD2 (5 bases). The CDR3 is 14 residues long. Trimming pared 2 bases from V and 5 bases from J, leaving 13 bases between. From germline, CDR1 is MNHNY and CDR2 SVGAGI (reference sequence). The CDR3 sequence: CASSYRDRSHEQYF. In DNA form, the CDR3 reads TGTGCCAGCAGTTACCGGGATAGGTCCCACGAGCAGTACTTC.